These 12 T cell receptor beta chains came from one sample sequenced in a study of blood T cell repertoires in COVID-19. Sequenced by immunoSEQ multiplex PCR; TCRdb stores in-frame clones only, minus some. This table has 250,000 to 300,000 clones, just over 85% appearing once. The sequenced sample consisted of peripheral blood. Source of these receptors: a woman aged 30 to 39 with active or convalescent COVID-19.

The chain employs TRBV7-6 and TRBJ2-7; 7 positions match TRBD1. The CDR3 has 15 residues. With V trimmed by 0 bases and J by 2 bases, 4 bases remained unmatched. Germline V gene data show CDR1 as SGHVS and CDR2 as FNYEAQ. Here the CDR3 reads CASSLAPGGAYEQYF. The CDR3, as DNA: TGTGCCAGCAGCTTAGCGCCAGGGGGAGCCTACGAGCAGTACTTC.

The chain has TRBV28 and TRBJ1-1; D gene unclear. V shed 6 bases and J shed 8 bases, with 13 bases lying between them. CDR3 length: 12 amino acids. Germline-derived CDR1 and CDR2 are MDHEN and SYDVKM. The DNA for the CDR3 is TGTGCCAGCAGGTCCCAGGCTCTGGAAGCTTTCTTT. Translated, it gives CASRSQALEAFF.

The chain has TRBV5-4 and TRBJ2-6, with D possibly TRBD1 on 6 matching bases. Deletions cut 0 bases from V and 3 bases from J, with 10 bases between. The CDR3 is 16 residues long. CDR1 and CDR2 (germline): SGHNT, YYREEE (reference sequence). DNA for the CDR3: TGTGCCAGCAGCTTGGCCACAGGGAATGGGGCCAACGTCCTGACTTTC. This encodes CASSLATGNGANVLTF.

The chain combines TRBV6-2 or TRBV6-3 with TRBJ1-5, with a weak D call TRBD1 (5 bases). The germline V gene encodes CDR1 MNHEY and CDR2 SVGEGT. The CDR3 is 19 residues long. Trimming left V 4 bases short and J 2 bases short, with 24 bases between. The CDR3 is CASSSLPPGVGIGNQPQHF. CDR3 nucleotide sequence: TGTGCCAGCAGTTCCCTCCCCCCGGGGGTGGGTATAGGCAATCAGCCCCAGCATTTT.

The V gene is TRBV15, the J gene TRBJ1-6; 7 bases map to TRBD1. Germline lookup yields CDR1 LNHNV and CDR2 YYDKDF (reference sequence). The CDR3 has 19 amino acids. V was clipped by 7 bases and J by 9 bases; unmatched bases: 24. CDR3 amino acids: CATIPGWQRARGEISPLHF. The CDR3 DNA reads as TGTGCCACCATCCCAGGGTGGCAACGGGCCAGGGGGGAAATTTCACCCCTCCACTTT. The variable domain in full, with the rest retrieved from reference TRBV15 and TRBJ1-6, is DAMVIQNPRYQVTQFGKPVTLSCSQTLNHNVMYWYQQKSSQAPKLLFHYYDKDFNNEADTPDNFQSRRPNTSFCFLDIRSPGLGDTAMYLCATIPGWQRARGEISPLHFGNGTRLTVT.

V gene TRBV7-2 combines with J gene TRBJ2-2, with 13 nucleotides matching TRBD2. The CDR3 extends over 16 amino acids. Trimming cost V 5 bases and J 7 bases; bases outside gene matches: 7. Per germline, CDR1 SGHTA and CDR2 FQGNSA. As DNA, the CDR3 is TGTGCCAGCAGCACCCGACTAGCGGGGGGCCGCGGGGAGCTGTTTTTT. Protein: CASSTRLAGGRGELFF.

This sequence joins TRBV9 and TRBJ2-3; D gene uncertain. CDR3 length equals 16 residues. V was trimmed by 7 bases and J by 1 base, leaving 19 bases between them. Germline V CDR1 and CDR2: SGDLS, YYNGEE. CDR3 protein: CASFPLQKTCTDTQYF. The CDR3 DNA reads TGTGCCAGCTTCCCCCTCCAAAAGACATGCACAGATACGCAGTATTTT.

The chain uses TRBV4-2 and TRBJ2-2; possible D gene TRBD2, 6 bases. This CDR3 is built from 17 residues. Germline V gene lookup returns CDR1 LGHNA and CDR2 YNFKEQ. The V end was cut by 3 bases, the J end by 0 bases, with 14 bases between. The CDR3 DNA sequence: TGTGCCAGCAGCCACCCGCCGGGCGGGGCGAACACCGGGGAGCTGTTTTTT. Its translation: CASSHPPGGANTGELFF.

About this clone itself: The junction differs from germline at one of its ends, possibly a read error. The chain uses TRBV6-2 or TRBV6-3 and TRBJ1-3; D unclear. The germline CDR1 and CDR2 sequences are MNHEY and SVGEGT. This CDR3 comprises 13 residues. In nucleotides, the CDR3 is TGTGCCAGCACTTACCTCAGGGGAAACACCATATATTTT. Translated: CASTYLRGNTIYF.

The chain joins TRBV24-1 to TRBJ2-1, with 10 bases fitting TRBD2. With 4 bases clipped from V and 3 bases from J, the junction kept 5 bases outside the gene matches. This CDR3 comprises 16 residues. CDR1 is KGHDR, CDR2 SFDVKD, per germline. This CDR3 reads CATSDLSGGSYNEQFF. DNA for the CDR3: TGTGCCACCAGTGACCTTAGCGGGGGGAGCTACAATGAGCAGTTCTTC.

The V call is TRBV29-1, the J call TRBJ1-5; TRBD1 agrees at 8 bases. Germline CDR1 and CDR2: SQVTM and ANQGSEA. The CDR3 sequence is 12 residues long. V dropped 4 bases and J dropped 7; count of bases not matched to a gene: 3. CDR3 nucleotide sequence: TGCAGCGTTGCGACAGGGGAGCAGCCCCAGCATTTT. Residues: CSVATGEQPQHF.

This chain connects TRBV29-1 to TRBJ2-5; a possible D gene is TRBD2 (5 bases). Trimming stripped 5 bases from V and 0 bases from J, with 16 bases between. There are 15 residues in the CDR3. Germline lookup yields CDR1 SQVTM and CDR2 ANQGSEA. The CDR3 is CSVRDGRLHQETQYF. DNA of the CDR3: TGCAGCGTTCGGGATGGGCGGCTTCACCAAGAGACCCAGTACTTC.